Listed below are T cell receptor beta chains from one sample, sequenced in a study of shared clonotypes between healthy human individuals. This table comes from immunoSEQ multiplex PCR, and its TCRdb copy is limited to in-frame clones, with some not included. The sample has around 2.1 million clones, roughly 91% seen once. Sequenced: naive CD8+ T cells from PBMCs. These receptors all come from a man younger than 30 in good health. Some clones in this sample may be carry-over from other donors' samples. The CDR3 runs from the conserved cysteine through the conserved F or W. Only part of the rows carry a size: once, few, many, or a class if the clone is expanded.

V gene,J gene,clone size,CDR3 protein
TRBV25-1,TRBJ2-5,NA,CASRSHRRTQYF
TRBV5-1,TRBJ2-2,NA,CASSYSPERMNTGELFF
TRBV7-8,TRBJ2-7,NA,CASSTYRGGSDEQYF
TRBV19,TRBJ2-5,NA,CASRAGAGAWSRETQYF
TRBV20-1,TRBJ1-2,once,CSASIGYGYTF
TRBV19,TRBJ2-5,NA,CASSIYPGETQYF
TRBV11-2,TRBJ2-7,NA,CASSLAFGRMYEQYF
TRBV27,TRBJ2-3,NA,CASSSRLVRADTQYF
TRBV5-4,TRBJ2-7,NA,CASSYRLAGGYEQYF
TRBV7-9,TRBJ2-7,NA,CASSSDRGIYEQYF
TRBV11-2,TRBJ1-1,few,CASSDRQGSNTEAFF
TRBV2,TRBJ2-7,NA,CASSGGRPYEQYF